This entry lists 6 T cell receptor beta chains sequenced from one sample in a study of T cell changes during pregnancy in multiple sclerosis (dated by TCRdb to 2018 to 2020). The library was prepared using the immunoSEQ multiplex PCR assay. As stored in TCRdb, this immuneACCESS dataset retains in-frame rearrangements with V and J assigned. A fraction of the clones does not appear; measured against another copy, unresolved V genes explain less than half of the discrepancy, and the remainder lacks a known reason. The sample records 25,000 to 35,000 clones, about 90% of which are singletons. The ten largest account for under 5% of the sample. The sample here was peripheral blood, taken in the first trimester of pregnancy. The receptors stem from a female donor in good health, enrolled as a control in a pregnancy study.

V usage is TRBV4-3 and J usage is TRBJ1-2, with a possible D match to TRBD1 (5 bases). Trimming shortened V by 4 bases and J by 3 bases, and 15 bases separated the two germline ends. The CDR3 totals 15 residues. The germline V gene has CDR1 LGHNA and CDR2 YSLEER. CDR3 protein: CASSLNYQGHYGYTF. The CDR3 region has the DNA TGCGCCAGCAGCCTAAATTATCAGGGCCACTATGGCTACACCTTC.

The J gene is TRBJ2-3, the V gene TRBV6-6; 8 bases agree with TRBD2. Per germline, CDR1 MNHNY and CDR2 SVGAGI (reference sequence). The trim removed 10 bases at V and 0 bases at J, leaving 6 bases unmatched. The CDR3 runs 14 residues. DNA for the CDR3: TGTGCCACCTCCCAGCGGGGGAGCACAGATACGCAGTATTTT. Protein sequence: CATSQRGSTDTQYF.

The chain uses TRBV10-1 and TRBJ2-5; 9 bases agree with TRBD1. CDR1 and CDR2 from the germline V gene are WNHNN and SYGVQD (reference sequence). Trimming at V came to 3 bases and at J to 5 bases, leaving 4 bases not matched to a gene. The CDR3 is made up of 14 amino acids. The CDR3 DNA is TGCGCCAGCAGTGACCACAGGGGGCGTGAGACCCAGTACTTC. Amino acid sequence: CASSDHRGRETQYF.

Of note for this clone: The identical CDR3 is also encoded by other nucleotide sequences in the sample. The J gene is TRBJ1-4, the V gene TRBV4-2; D gene unclear. The V end lost 0 bases, the J end lost 8 bases, and 16 bases lay between the germline ends. Germline V gene sequence: CDR1 LGHNA, CDR2 YNFKEQ. This CDR3 has 16 residues. The CDR3 bases are TGTGCCAGCAGCCAAGAGCCAAGACCGGAGGAGGAAAAACTGTTTTTT. Protein sequence: CASSQEPRPEEEKLFF.

The V call is TRBV10-3, the J call TRBJ1-1, with D perhaps TRBD1 (5 bases). With 2 bases removed from V and 1 base from J, the gap between germline ends came to 14 bases. CDR3 length: 16 amino acids. Germline V lookup: CDR1 ENHRY, CDR2 SYGVKD. The CDR3 region has the DNA TGTGCCATCAGTGAGCCCTACCAGGGAGGGAACACTGAAGCTTTCTTT. This sequence encodes CAISEPYQGGNTEAFF.

This rearrangement joins TRBV28 to TRBJ1-1, with TRBD1 identical over 7 bases. The V segment lost 6 bases and the J segment 6 bases; nucleotides outside the gene matches: 10. The CDR3 is made up of 14 amino acids. Germline values: CDR1 MDHEN, CDR2 SYDVKM. The CDR3 reads CASSYPGQGAEAFF. CDR3 DNA sequence: TGTGCCAGCAGCTACCCCGGCCAGGGGGCTGAAGCTTTCTTT.